Presented here are 6 T cell receptor beta chains from one specimen sequenced in a study of identical twins. TCRdb itself ran the 5' RACE reads through MiXCR, one entry per CDR3 protein. The table has 1.5 million to 2 million distinct CDR3 sequences, less than 40% seen once. The material sequenced was cord blood. These TCRs come from a newborn girl in good health.

Many counts were recorded for this clonotype. The chain couples TRBV5-1 to TRBJ2-7; 10 nucleotides line up with TRBD2. Germline assignment: CDR1 SGHRS and CDR2 YFSETQ. The CDR3 extends over 16 amino acids. V was pared by 3 bases and J by 4 bases, with 10 bases of the junction left unmatched. CDR3 sequence (DNA): TGCGCCAGCAGCTCCATCTCCGGACTAGCGGCTTACGAGCAGTACTTC. The encoded protein is CASSSISGLAAYEQYF.

This chain uses TRBV7-2 with TRBJ1-5; 7 bases match TRBD1. The CDR3 is 15 amino acids. V lost 5 bases to trimming and J lost 1 base; unmatched junction nucleotides: 5. The germline CDR1 and CDR2 sequences are SGHTA and FQGNSA. CDR3 protein: CASSQTGWSNQPQHF. The CDR3, as DNA: TGTGCCAGCAGCCAGACAGGGTGGAGCAATCAGCCCCAGCATTTT. Filled out from reference TRBV7-2 and TRBJ1-5, the complete variable domain reads GAGVSQSPSNKVTEKGKDVELRCDPISGHTALYWYRQSLGQGLEFLIYFQGNSAPDKSGLPSDRFSAERTGGSVSTLTIQRTQQEDSAVYLCASSQTGWSNQPQHFGDGTRLSIL.

This clonotype was observed a few times. J is TRBJ1-5 and V is TRBV10-3; no firm D call. Germline V lookup: CDR1 ENHRY, CDR2 SYGVKD. V shed 5 bases and J shed 4 bases, with 12 bases lying between them. This CDR3 is built from 14 residues. For the CDR3, the DNA is TGTGCCATCAGTTCGGCAGGATTGAATCAGCCCCAGCATTTT. Translation: CAISSAGLNQPQHF.

The rearrangement joins TRBV30 to TRBJ1-2, with D uncertain. The germline CDR1 and CDR2 sequences are GTSNPN and SVGIG (reference sequence). The CDR3 is 13 residues long. V lost 0 bases to trimming and J lost 4 bases, with 9 bases between them. The CDR3, as DNA: TGTGCCTGGAGTGTGGGATACTCCTATGGCTACACCTTC. This translates into CAWSVGYSYGYTF.

The chain links TRBV2 to TRBJ2-7; possible D gene TRBD1, 6 bases. CDR3 length equals 14 residues. Germline CDR1 reads SNHLY; CDR2 reads FYNNEI. Trimming cost V 9 bases and J 4 bases, with 19 bases left between them. CDR3 sequence reads: CASTTGTRSYEQYF. The CDR3, as DNA: TGTGCCAGTACAACCGGGACACGATCTTACGAGCAGTACTTC.

This clonotype was picked up many times. The rearrangement uses TRBV27 and TRBJ1-5, with a weak D call TRBD1 (5 bases). Trimming left V 6 bases short and J 1 base short, with 13 bases between. Germline assignment: CDR1 MNHEY and CDR2 SMNVEV (reference sequence). The CDR3 runs 15 residues. The CDR3, as DNA: TGTGCCAGCAGCTTAGGGGCAGGCAGCAATCAGCCCCAGCATTTT. This sequence encodes CASSLGAGSNQPQHF.